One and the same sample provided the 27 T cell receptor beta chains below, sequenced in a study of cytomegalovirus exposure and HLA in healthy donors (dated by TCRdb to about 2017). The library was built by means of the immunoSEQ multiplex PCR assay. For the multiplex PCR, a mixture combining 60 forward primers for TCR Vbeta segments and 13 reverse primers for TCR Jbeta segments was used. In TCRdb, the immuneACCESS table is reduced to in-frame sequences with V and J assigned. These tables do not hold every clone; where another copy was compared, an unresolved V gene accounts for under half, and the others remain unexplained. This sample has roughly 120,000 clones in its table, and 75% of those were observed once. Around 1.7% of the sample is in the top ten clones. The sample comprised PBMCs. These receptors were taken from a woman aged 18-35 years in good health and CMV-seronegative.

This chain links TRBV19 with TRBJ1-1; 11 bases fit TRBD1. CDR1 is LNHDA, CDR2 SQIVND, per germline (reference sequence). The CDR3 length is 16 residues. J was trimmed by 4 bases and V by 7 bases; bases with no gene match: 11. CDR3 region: CASNRGTGGFRTEAFF. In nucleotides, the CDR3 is TGTGCCAGTAACCGGGGGACAGGGGGGTTTCGCACTGAAGCTTTCTTT.

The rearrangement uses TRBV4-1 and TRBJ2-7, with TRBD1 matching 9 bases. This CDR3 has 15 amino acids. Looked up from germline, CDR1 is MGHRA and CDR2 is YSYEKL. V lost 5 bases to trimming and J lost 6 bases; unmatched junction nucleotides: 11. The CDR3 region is CASSVSGQGKSEQYF. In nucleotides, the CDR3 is TGCGCCAGCAGCGTCTCGGGACAGGGAAAAAGCGAGCAGTACTTC.

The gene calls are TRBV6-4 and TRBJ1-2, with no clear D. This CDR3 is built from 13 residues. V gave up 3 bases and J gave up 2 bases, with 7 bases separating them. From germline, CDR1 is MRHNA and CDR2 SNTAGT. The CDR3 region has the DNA TGTGCCAGCAGTGAAAGCCGCAACTATGGCTACACCTTC. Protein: CASSESRNYGYTF.

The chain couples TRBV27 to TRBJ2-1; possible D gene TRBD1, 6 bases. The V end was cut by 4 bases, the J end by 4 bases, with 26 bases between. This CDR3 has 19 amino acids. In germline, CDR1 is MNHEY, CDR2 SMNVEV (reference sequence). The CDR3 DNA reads TGTGCCAGCAGTTCCTCTCATGGACCGGGACAAGACATTTACAATGAGCAGTTCTTC. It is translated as CASSSSHGPGQDIYNEQFF.

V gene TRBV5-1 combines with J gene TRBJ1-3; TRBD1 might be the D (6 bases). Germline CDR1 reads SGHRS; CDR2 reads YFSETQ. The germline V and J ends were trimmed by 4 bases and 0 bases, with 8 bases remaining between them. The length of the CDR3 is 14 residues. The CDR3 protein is CASSAGDSGNTIYF. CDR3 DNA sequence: TGCGCCAGCAGCGCAGGGGACTCTGGAAACACCATATATTTT.

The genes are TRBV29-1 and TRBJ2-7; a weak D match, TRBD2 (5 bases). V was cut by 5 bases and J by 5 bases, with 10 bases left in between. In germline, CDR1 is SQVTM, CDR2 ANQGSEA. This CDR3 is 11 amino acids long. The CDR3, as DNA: TGCAGCGTTTGGTCCGGGGACGAGCAGTACTTC. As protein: CSVWSGDEQYF.

CDR3 region: CASKRGTNQPQHF. The CDR3 nucleotides are TGTGCCAGCAAACGGGGAACTAATCAGCCCCAGCATTTT. The chain uses TRBV6-5 and TRBJ1-5; no clear D. The germline gives CDR1 MNHEY, CDR2 SVGAGI. The V end was cut by 7 bases, the J end by 4 bases, with 11 bases between. CDR3 length equals 13 residues.

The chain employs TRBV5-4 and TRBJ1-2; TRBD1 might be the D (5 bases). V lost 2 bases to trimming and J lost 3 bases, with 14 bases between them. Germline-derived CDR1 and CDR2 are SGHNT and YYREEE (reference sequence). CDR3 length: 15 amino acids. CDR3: CASSFVEGGDYGYTF. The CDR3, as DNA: TGTGCCAGCAGCTTCGTTGAGGGAGGGGACTATGGCTACACCTTC.

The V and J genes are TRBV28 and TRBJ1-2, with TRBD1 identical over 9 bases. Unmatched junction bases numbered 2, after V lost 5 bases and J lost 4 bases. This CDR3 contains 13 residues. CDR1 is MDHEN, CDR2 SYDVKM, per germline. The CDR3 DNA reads TGTGCCAGCAGTCCGACAGGGGGCTATGGCTACACCTTC. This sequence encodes CASSPTGGYGYTF.

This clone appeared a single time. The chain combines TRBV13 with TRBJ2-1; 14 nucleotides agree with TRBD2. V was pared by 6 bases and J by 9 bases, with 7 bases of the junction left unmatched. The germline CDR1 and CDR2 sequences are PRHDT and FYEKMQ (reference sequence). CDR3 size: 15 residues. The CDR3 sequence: CASRTSGGVLGEQFF. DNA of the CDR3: TGTGCCAGCAGGACTAGCGGGGGGGTGTTGGGTGAGCAGTTCTTC.

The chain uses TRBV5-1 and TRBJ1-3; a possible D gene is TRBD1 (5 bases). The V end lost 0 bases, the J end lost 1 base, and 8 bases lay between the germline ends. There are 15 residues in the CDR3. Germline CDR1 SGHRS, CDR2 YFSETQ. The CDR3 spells CASSLVGGSGNTIYF. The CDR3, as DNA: TGCGCCAGCAGCTTGGTCGGGGGATCTGGAAACACCATATATTTT.

CDR3 amino acids: CSVGDRYEQYV. CDR3 DNA: TGCAGCGTTGGGGACAGATACGAGCAGTACGTC. This chain joins TRBV29-1 and TRBJ2-7, with TRBD1 matching 7 bases. Unmatched junction bases numbered 1, after V lost 4 bases and J lost 4 bases. The CDR3 spans 11 residues. CDR1 and CDR2 (germline): SQVTM, ANQGSEA.

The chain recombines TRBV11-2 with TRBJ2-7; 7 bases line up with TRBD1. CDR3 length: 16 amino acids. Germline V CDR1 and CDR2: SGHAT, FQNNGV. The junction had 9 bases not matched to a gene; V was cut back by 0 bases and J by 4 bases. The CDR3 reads CASSLEVPGGLYEQYF. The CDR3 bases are TGTGCCAGCAGCTTAGAGGTCCCAGGGGGTTTATACGAGCAGTACTTC.

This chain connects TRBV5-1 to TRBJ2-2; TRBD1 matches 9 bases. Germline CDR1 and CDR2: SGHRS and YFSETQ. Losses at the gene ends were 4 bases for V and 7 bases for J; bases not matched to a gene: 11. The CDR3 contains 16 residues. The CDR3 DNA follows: TGCGCCAGCAGCCCCCAGACAGGGGGGGCCGGCGGGGAGCTGTTTTTT. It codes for CASSPQTGGAGGELFF.

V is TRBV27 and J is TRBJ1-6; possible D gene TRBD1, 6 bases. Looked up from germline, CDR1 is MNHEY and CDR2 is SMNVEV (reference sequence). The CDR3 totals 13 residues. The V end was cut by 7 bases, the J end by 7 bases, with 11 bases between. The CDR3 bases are TGTGCCAGCACCACCCAGGGGAATTCACCCCTCCACTTT. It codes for CASTTQGNSPLHF.

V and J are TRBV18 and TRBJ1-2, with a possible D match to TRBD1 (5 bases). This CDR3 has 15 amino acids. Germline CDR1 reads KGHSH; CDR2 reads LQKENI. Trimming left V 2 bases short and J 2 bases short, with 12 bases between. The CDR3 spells CASSPLREGNYGYTF. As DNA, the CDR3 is TGTGCCAGCTCACCATTACGGGAGGGGAACTATGGCTACACCTTC.

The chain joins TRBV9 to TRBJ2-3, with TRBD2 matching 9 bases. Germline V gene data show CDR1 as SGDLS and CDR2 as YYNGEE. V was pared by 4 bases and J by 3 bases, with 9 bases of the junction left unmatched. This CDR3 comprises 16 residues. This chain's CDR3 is CASSPRTSGFTDTQYF. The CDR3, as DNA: TGTGCCAGCAGCCCCCGTACTAGCGGGTTTACAGATACGCAGTATTTT.

CDR3 region: CASSESGLNTEAFF. The CDR3 DNA reads as TGTGCCAGCAGTGAATCGGGATTGAACACTGAAGCTTTCTTT. V gene TRBV6-1 combines with J gene TRBJ1-1; D gene uncertain. The CDR3 is 14 residues long. The germline CDR1 and CDR2 sequences are MNHNS and SASEGT. Trimming stripped 2 bases from V and 0 bases from J, with 7 bases between.

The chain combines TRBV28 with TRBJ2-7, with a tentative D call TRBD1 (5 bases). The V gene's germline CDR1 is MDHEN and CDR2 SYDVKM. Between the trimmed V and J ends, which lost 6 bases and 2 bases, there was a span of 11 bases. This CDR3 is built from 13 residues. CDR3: CASRTPGTYEQYF. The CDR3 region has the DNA TGTGCCAGCAGGACCCCAGGGACCTACGAGCAGTACTTC.

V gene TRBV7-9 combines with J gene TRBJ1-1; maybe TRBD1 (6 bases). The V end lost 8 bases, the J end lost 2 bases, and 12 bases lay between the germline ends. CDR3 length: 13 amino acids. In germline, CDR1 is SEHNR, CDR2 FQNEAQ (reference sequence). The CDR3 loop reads CASDGQQNTEAFF. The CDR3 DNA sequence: TGTGCCAGCGACGGACAGCAAAACACTGAAGCTTTCTTT.

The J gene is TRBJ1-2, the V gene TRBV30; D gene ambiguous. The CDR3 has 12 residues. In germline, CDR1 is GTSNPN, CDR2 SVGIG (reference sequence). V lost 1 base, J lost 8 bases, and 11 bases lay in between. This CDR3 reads CAWSDRLSGYTF. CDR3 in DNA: TGTGCCTGGAGTGATAGACTCTCAGGCTACACCTTC.

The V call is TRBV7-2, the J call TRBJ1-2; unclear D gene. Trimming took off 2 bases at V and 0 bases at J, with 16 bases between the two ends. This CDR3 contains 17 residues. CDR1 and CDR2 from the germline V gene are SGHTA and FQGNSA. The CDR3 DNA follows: TGTGCCAGCAGCTTAATGGGGTGGGGAGGTACTAACTATGGCTACACCTTC. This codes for CASSLMGWGGTNYGYTF. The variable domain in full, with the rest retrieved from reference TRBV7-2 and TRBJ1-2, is GAGVSQSPSNKVTEKGKDVELRCDPISGHTALYWYRQSLGQGLEFLIYFQGNSAPDKSGLPSDRFSAERTGGSVSTLTIQRTQQEDSAVYLCASSLMGWGGTNYGYTFGSGTRLTVV.

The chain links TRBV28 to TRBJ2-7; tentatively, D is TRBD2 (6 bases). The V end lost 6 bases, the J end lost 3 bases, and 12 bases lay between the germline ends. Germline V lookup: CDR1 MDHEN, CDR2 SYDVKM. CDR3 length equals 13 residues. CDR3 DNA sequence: TGTGCCAGCAGCTCGGGGGTCTTCTACGAGCAGTACTTC. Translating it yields CASSSGVFYEQYF.

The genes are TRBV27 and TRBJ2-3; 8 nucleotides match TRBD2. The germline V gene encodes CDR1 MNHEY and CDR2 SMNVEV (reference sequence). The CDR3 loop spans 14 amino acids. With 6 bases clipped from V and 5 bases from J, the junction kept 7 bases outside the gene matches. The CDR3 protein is CASRRRGGLDTQYF. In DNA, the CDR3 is TGTGCCAGCAGACGCCGGGGGGGACTAGATACGCAGTATTTT.

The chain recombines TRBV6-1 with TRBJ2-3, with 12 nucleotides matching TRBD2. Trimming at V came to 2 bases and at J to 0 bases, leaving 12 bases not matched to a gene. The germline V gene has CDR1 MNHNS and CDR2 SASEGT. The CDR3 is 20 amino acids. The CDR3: CASSEREGLAGTSSTDTQYF. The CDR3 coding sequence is TGTGCCAGCAGTGAACGTGAAGGACTAGCGGGGACTTCTAGCACAGATACGCAGTATTTT.

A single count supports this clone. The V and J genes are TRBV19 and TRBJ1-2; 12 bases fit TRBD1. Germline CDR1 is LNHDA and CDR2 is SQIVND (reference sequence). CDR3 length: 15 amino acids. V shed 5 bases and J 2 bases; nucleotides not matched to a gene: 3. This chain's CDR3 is CASSWGTGGNYGYTF. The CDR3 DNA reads TGTGCCAGTAGTTGGGGGACAGGGGGCAACTATGGCTACACCTTC.

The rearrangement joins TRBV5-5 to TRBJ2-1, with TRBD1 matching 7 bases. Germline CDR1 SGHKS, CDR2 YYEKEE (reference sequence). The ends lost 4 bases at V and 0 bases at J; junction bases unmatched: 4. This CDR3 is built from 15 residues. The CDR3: CASSGTASSYNEQFF. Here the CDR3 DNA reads TGTGCCAGCAGCGGGACAGCGAGCTCCTACAATGAGCAGTTCTTC.